This TCR beta chain comes out of a study of T cell changes during pregnancy in multiple sclerosis. The protocol was immunoSEQ multiplex PCR, while the TCRdb copy is restricted to in-frame clones and leaves out a portion. The table shows over 85,000 clones, with roughly 91% occurring only once. Germline trimming cut 1 base from V and 4 bases from J; bases unmatched to any gene: 3. CDR3 length equals 15 residues. Per the germline V gene, CDR1 is SEHNR and CDR2 is FQNEAQ (reference sequence). The chain combines TRBV7-9 with TRBJ2-3; 9 bases match TRBD1. The source of this sequence is a female donor in good health, enrolled as a control in a pregnancy study. This specimen was peripheral blood, taken after pregnancy. The CDR3 coding sequence is TGTGCCAGCAGCTTAGGGGACAGGGACTCAGATACGCAGTATTTT. Its protein product is CASSLGDRDSDTQYF.